This TCR beta chain stems from a study of PD-L1 blockade in urothelial cancer. Study in general: Patients' histories included 0 to 3 prior chemotherapy regimens. Treatment start was followed by blood analysis at 3 weeks (second dose) and again at 6 weeks. Blood samples had a median of roughly 140,000 T cells.

The data were produced by immunoSEQ multiplex PCR, yet TCRdb's version contains in-frame clones alone and is incomplete. The sample has under 50,000 clones, approximately 92% seen once; the top ten hold around 7.7%. The CDR3 spans 19 residues. Trimming took 7 bases from V and 9 from J; bases not matched to a gene: 25. In germline, CDR1 is LNHDA, CDR2 SQIVND (reference sequence). For this clone: What it binds is not known.

Study-level results: Below-median blood TCR clonality before treatment forecast better survival.

The rearrangement links TRBV19 to TRBJ2-1; the match to TRBD2 covers 9 bases. The receptor was derived from a man aged 65 to 85 with urothelial cancer. The specimen was PBMCs, collected around atezolizumab (anti-PD-L1) treatment. CDR3 nucleotide sequence: TGTGCCAGTACCCCCACGAGAAGAGCGGGAGGCTACCAGAGCGGTGAGCAGTTCTTC. Residues: CASTPTRRAGGYQSGEQFF. Complete variable domain (other parts from reference TRBV19 and TRBJ2-1): DGGITQSPKYLFRKEGQNVTLSCEQNLNHDAMYWYRQDPGQGLRLIYYSQIVNDFQKGDIAEGYSVSREKKESFPLTVTSAQKNPTAFYLCASTPTRRAGGYQSGEQFFGPGTRLTVL.